This T cell receptor (beta chain) comes out of a study of shared clonotypes between healthy human individuals. CDR1 is SQVTM and CDR2 is ANQGSEA in the germline V gene. V dropped 7 bases and J dropped 5 bases, with 23 bases sitting between them. This CDR3 is built from 15 residues. Donors, healthy HIV-negative adults, lacked recent acute infections or vaccinations. On ten immunoSEQ deep assay plates, unsorted PBMC DNA was sequenced. Sequenced by immunoSEQ multiplex PCR; TCRdb stores in-frame clones only, minus some. The table records fewer than 650,000 clones, around 78% of them present only once. The chain carries TRBV29-1 and TRBJ1-1; TRBD1 might be the D (6 bases). The sample comprised PBMCs. The origin of this receptor is a woman between 35 and 50 years old in good health. Some clones in this sample may be carry-over from other donors' samples. The CDR3 region is CSGTNRASLDTEAFF. The CDR3 DNA sequence: TGCAGCGGTACAAACAGGGCCAGCTTAGATACTGAAGCTTTCTTT.